These 6 T cell receptor beta chains were all obtained from the same sample, sequenced in a study of T cell repertoires in cytomegalovirus infection. TCRdb reanalysed the reads using MiXCR and keeps one entry per CDR3 protein. The sample records about 150,000 distinct CDR3 sequences, roughly 32% being singletons. Antigen specificity for these receptors is unknown. Sample: CD8+ T cells from cultured PBMCs, taken from culture after CMV antigen stimulation. These receptors came from a human donor in good health (CMV status not recorded). Some clones in this sample may be carry-over from other donors' samples.

The chain has TRBV27 and TRBJ2-7; perhaps TRBD1 as D (5 bases). Germline values: CDR1 MNHEY, CDR2 SMNVEV (reference sequence). The CDR3 is 15 amino acids. V lost 5 bases to trimming and J lost 0 bases, with 14 bases between them. CDR3 sequence: CASSHQQASSYEQYF. The CDR3 region has the DNA TGTGCCAGCAGTCACCAACAGGCGAGCTCCTACGAGCAGTACTTC.

This clonotype appeared a few times. The chain links TRBV7-2 to TRBJ2-3; 7 bases fit TRBD1. The CDR3 sequence is 16 residues long. The ends lost 0 bases at V and 0 bases at J; junction bases unmatched: 3. The germline V gene has CDR1 SGHTA and CDR2 FQGNSA. The CDR3 DNA sequence: TGTGCCAGCAGCTTAGCGCCAGGGGGTAGCACAGATACGCAGTATTTT. Translation gives CASSLAPGGSTDTQYF.

This clonotype was observed many times. V gene TRBV7-2 combines with J gene TRBJ2-7; tentative D call: TRBD2 (5 bases). Trimming stripped 4 bases from V and 5 bases from J, with 18 bases between. CDR3 length: 15 amino acids. CDR1 and CDR2 (germline): SGHTA, FQGNSA. Written as DNA, the CDR3 is TGTGCCAGCAGCTCCTTGGCTCTAGCTCTCAACGAGCAGTACTTC. Its protein is CASSSLALALNEQYF. Based on the CDR3 plus reference TRBV7-2 and TRBJ2-7, the full variable domain is GAGVSQSPSNKVTEKGKDVELRCDPISGHTALYWYRQSLGQGLEFLIYFQGNSAPDKSGLPSDRFSAERTGGSVSTLTIQRTQQEDSAVYLCASSSLALALNEQYFGPGTRLTVT.

This chain links TRBV7-9 with TRBJ2-7; D may be TRBD2 (7 bases). Germline CDR1 SEHNR, CDR2 FQNEAQ (reference sequence). Trimming left V 3 bases short and J 9 bases short, with 12 bases between. The CDR3 extends over 12 amino acids. As DNA, the CDR3 is TGTGCCAGCAGCTTGGGGGGGCAGGCGCAGTACTTC. As protein: CASSLGGQAQYF. Supplemented by reference TRBV7-9 and TRBJ2-7, the full variable domain reads DTGVSQNPRHKITKRGQNVTFRCDPISEHNRLYWYRQTLGQGPEFLTYFQNEAQLEKSRLLSDRFSAERPKGSFSTLEIQRTEQGDSAMYLCASSLGGQAQYFGPGTRLTVT.

This clonotype was seen a handful of times. The chain recombines TRBV6-6 with TRBJ2-3; D remains ambiguous. The CDR3 consists of 16 residues. V lost 0 bases and J 3 bases, leaving 13 bases between the germline ends. Germline V gives CDR1 MNHNY, CDR2 SVGAGI (reference sequence). The CDR3 DNA is TGTGCCAGCAGTTACTCTCCGAGCCGAGCAACAGATACGCAGTATTTT. The encoded protein is CASSYSPSRATDTQYF.

This clonotype has only one observation. This chain joins TRBV3-1 and TRBJ2-2, with D tentatively TRBD2 (6 bases). V lost 1 base and J lost 7, with 16 bases in between. The germline gives CDR1 LGHDT, CDR2 YNNKEL (reference sequence). The CDR3 sequence is 16 residues long. The CDR3 DNA reads TGTGCCAGCAGCCAAGTTGAACTAGCAGCAGACGGGGAGCTGTTTTTT. Protein sequence: CASSQVELAADGELFF.